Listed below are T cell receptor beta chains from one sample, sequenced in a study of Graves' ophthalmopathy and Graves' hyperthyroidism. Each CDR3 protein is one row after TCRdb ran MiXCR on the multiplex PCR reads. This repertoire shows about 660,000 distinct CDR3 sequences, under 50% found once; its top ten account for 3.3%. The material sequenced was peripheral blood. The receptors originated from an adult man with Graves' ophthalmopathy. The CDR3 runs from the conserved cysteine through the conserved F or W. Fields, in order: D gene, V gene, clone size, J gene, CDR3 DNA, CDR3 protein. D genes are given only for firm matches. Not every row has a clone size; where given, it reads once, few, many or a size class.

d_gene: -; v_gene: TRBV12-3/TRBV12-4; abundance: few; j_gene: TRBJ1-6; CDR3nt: TGTGCCAGCAGTTACCTTGTGGATTATAATTCACCCCTCCACTTT; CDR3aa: CASSYLVDYNSPLHF
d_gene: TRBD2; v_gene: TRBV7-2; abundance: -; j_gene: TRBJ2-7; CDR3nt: TGTGCCAGCAGCTCGTATAGCGGGGGGAGAGGCTACGAGCAGTACTTC; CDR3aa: CASSSYSGGRGYEQYF
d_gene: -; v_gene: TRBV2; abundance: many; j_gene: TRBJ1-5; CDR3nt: TGTGCCAGCAGGGCCACAGTGGCGGCTCAGCCCCAGCATTTT; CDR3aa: CASRATVAAQPQHF
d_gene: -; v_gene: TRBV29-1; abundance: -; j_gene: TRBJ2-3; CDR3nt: TGCAGCGTTGAAGATCTCGGGTTTACTAGCACAGATACGCAGTATTTT; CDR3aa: CSVEDLGFTSTDTQYF
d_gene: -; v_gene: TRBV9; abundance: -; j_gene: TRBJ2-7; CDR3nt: TGTGCCAGCAGCGTAAAGCCGGTAGCAAGCTACGAGCAGTACTTC; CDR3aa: CASSVKPVASYEQYF
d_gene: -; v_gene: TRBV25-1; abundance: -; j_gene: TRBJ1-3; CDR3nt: TGTGCCAGCAGTGATGGGGCCACGAACACCATATATTTT; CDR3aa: CASSDGATNTIYF
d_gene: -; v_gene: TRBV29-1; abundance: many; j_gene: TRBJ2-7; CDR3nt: TGCAGCGTTGGGGTTGGGCAGGTTGTCTACGAGCAGTACTTC; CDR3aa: CSVGVGQVVYEQYF
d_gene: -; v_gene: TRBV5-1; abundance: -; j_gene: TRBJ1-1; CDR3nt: TGCGCCAGCGCTTCGGCGGGGATAGCTTTCTTT; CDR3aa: CASASAGIAFF
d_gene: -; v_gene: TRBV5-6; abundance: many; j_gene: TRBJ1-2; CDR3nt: TGTGCCAGCAGCTTGGGGCAGCCCACCTATGGCTACACCTTC; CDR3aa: CASSLGQPTYGYTF
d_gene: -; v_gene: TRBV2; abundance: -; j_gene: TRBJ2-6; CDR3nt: TGTGCCAGCAGCGACCCAACCTTC; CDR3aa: CASSDPTF
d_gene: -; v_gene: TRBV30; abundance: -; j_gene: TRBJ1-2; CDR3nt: TGTGCCTGGAGTGTACCCCGGGCCCACTATGGCTACACCTTC; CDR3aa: CAWSVPRAHYGYTF
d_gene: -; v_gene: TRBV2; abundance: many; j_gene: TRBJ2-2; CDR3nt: TGTGCCACCCAGCCCGGGACGGTGATCACCGGGGAGCTGTTTTTT; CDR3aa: CATQPGTVITGELFF
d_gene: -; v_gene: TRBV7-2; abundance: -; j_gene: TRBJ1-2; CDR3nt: TGTGCCAGCAGCTTAGACGAGACCAACTATGGCTACACCTTC; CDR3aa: CASSLDETNYGYTF
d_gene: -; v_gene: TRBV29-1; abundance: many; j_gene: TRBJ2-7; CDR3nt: TGCAGCGTTGAGGGCAGACCCTACGAGCAGTACTTC; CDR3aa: CSVEGRPYEQYF
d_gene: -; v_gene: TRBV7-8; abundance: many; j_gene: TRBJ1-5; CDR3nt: TGTGCCAGCAGCCCCGACGGGCCAGGGCCCCAGCATTTT; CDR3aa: CASSPDGPGPQHF
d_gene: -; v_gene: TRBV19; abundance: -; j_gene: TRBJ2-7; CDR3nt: TGTGCCAGCTCACCCGAGGACAGCCAAACATCCTACGAGCAGTACTTC; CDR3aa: CASSPEDSQTSYEQYF
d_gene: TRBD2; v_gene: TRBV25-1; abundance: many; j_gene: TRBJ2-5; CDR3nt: TGTGCCAGCAGTGAACTCAGCGGGAGGGGTCAAGAGACCCAGTACTTC; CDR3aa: CASSELSGRGQETQYF
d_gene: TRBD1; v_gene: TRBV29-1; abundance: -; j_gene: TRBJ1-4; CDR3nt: TGCAGCGCCAGGACAGGGAGATATGAAAAACTGTTTTTT; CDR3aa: CSARTGRYEKLFF
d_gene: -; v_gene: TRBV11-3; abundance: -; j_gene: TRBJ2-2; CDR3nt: TGTGCCAGCAGTACCCACGCGGACCCGACGAACACCGGGGAGCTGTTTTTT; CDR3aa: CASSTHADPTNTGELFF